This record looks at one T cell receptor beta chain sequence and its context. The antigen this receptor binds is unknown. Within one base of it there is no much larger clone, and no base qualities were kept. TCRbeta CDR3 regions were amplified from genomic DNA by means of the immunoSEQ Assay, a bias-controlled multiplex PCR. In the authors' own workflow: The number of nucleated cells in each sample was estimated from the amplification of reference gene primers within the assay. Sequence reads were collapsed and filtered to measure the absolute abundance of every unique TCRbeta CDR3 rearrangement. For each sample, productive Simpson clonality was calculated as the square root of Simpson's diversity index across productive rearrangements. As stored in TCRdb, this immuneACCESS dataset retains in-frame rearrangements with V and J assigned. A fraction of the clones does not appear; measured against another copy, unresolved V genes explain less than half of the discrepancy, and the remainder lacks a known reason. V and J calls plus clone size are reproduced from that table; the DNA served to infer D and trimming. The sample includes 40,000 to 60,000 clones, with roughly 85% observed a single time. The ten largest clones add up to roughly 25% of the sample.

The CDR3 sequence holds 11 residues, the cysteine and phenylalanine included. Here the CDR3 DNA is all that survives: 33 bases in frame from base 1. CDR1 and CDR2, looked up from the germline V gene, are KGHSH and LQKENI. Trimming takes 4 bases from V and 8 bases from J, and the germline ends sit 5 bases apart. Collaborating institutions collected whole blood in K2EDTA tubes following their own protocols. Collaborator samples were shipped for TCRbeta analysis as frozen whole blood, isolated PBMCs, or DNA extracted from either sample type. The data stem from a study of blood T cell repertoires in COVID-19 (dated by TCRdb to the early 2020s). Turning to the overall study: Samples covering the acute and convalescent phases of COVID-19 were provided by collaborators in the United States, Italy and Spain. Subjects who had been exposed to COVID-19, were actively infected with it, or had recovered from it provided the deeply sampled blood TCRbeta repertoires that made up the dataset. The sample metadata nearly always contained a de-identified subject ID, COVID-19 status, age in years and sex. HLA class I and class II types, where available, came from metadata supplied by the sample provider rather than from assay-based typing. The prospective study material was composed of cDNA or gDNA derived from T cells, B-cell-depleted T cells, or PBMCs. The repertoires were made available in a free public database intended to serve as a resource for research on the immune response to SARS-CoV-2. Samples were obtained from the ongoing ImmuneRACE study (first 160 participants) and from 1,254 subjects provided by 6 global collaborators. Summary of the overall study and its limitations: The quantity of clinical and demographic metadata differed by source and by participant and was supplied without curation.

Sequencing used peripheral blood. This chain joins TRBV18 to TRBJ1-4; possibly the D gene is TRBD1, per 5 matching bases. The origin of this receptor is a man aged 65 to 79 with acute or convalescent COVID-19. The CDR3 region has the sequence CASSHREKLFF. The DNA is TGTGCCAGCTCACACAGGGAAAAACTGTTTTTT.